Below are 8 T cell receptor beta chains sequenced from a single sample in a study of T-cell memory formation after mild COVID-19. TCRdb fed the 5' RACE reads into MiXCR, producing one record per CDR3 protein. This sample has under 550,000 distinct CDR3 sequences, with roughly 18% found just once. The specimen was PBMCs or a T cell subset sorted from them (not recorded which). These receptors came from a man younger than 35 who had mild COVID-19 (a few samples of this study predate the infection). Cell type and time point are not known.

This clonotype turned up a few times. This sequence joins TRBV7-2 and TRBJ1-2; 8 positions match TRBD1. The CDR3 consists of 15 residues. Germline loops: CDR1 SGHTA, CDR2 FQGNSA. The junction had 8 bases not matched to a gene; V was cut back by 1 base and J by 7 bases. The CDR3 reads CASSLDFQGAGGYTF. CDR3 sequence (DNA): TGTGCCAGCAGCTTAGACTTCCAGGGGGCAGGTGGCTACACCTTC.

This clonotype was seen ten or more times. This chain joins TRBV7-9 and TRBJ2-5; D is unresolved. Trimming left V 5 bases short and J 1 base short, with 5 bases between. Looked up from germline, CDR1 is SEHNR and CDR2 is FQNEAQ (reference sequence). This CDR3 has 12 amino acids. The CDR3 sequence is CASSRTQETQYF. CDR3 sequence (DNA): TGTGCCAGCAGCCGTACCCAAGAGACCCAGTACTTC.

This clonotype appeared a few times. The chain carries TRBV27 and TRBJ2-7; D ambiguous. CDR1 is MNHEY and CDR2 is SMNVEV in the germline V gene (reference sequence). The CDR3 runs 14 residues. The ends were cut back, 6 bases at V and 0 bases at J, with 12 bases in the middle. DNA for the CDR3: TGTGCCAGCAGCTTTTCGGGCATCTCCTACGAGCAGTACTTC. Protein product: CASSFSGISYEQYF.

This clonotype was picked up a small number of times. Written as DNA, the CDR3 is TGCAGTGCTAGGGACAGGGGGCATTATGGCTACACCTTC. Translating it yields CSARDRGHYGYTF. V gene TRBV20-1 combines with J gene TRBJ1-2; 11 nucleotides align to TRBD1. CDR3 length: 13 residues. The germline V gene encodes CDR1 DFQATT and CDR2 SNEGSKA (reference sequence). V shed 3 bases, J shed 5 bases, and the junction held 2 bases outside the gene matches.

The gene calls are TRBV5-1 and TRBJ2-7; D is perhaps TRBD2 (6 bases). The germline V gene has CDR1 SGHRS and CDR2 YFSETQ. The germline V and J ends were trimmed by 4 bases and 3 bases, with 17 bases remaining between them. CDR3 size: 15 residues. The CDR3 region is CASSPGTWGHYEQYF. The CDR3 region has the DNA TGCGCCAGCAGCCCGGGGACTTGGGGCCACTACGAGCAGTACTTC.

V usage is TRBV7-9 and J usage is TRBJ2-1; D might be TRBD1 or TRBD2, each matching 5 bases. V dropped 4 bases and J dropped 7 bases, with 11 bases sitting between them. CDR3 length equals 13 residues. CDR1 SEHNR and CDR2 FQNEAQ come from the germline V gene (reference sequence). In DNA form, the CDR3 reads TGTGCCAGCAGCTCCTGGGACGTAAATGAGCAGTTCTTC. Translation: CASSSWDVNEQFF.

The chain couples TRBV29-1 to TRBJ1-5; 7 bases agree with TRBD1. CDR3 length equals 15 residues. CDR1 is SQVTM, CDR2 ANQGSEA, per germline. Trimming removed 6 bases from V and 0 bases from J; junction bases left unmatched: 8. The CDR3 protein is CSVGTTGDSNQPQHF. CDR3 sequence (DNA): TGCAGCGTGGGTACAACAGGGGATAGCAATCAGCCCCAGCATTTT. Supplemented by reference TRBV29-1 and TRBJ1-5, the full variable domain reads SAVISQKPSRDICQRGTSLTIQCQVDSQVTMMFWYRQQPGQSLTLIATANQGSEATYESGFVIDKFPISRPNLTFSTLTVSNMSPEDSSIYLCSVGTTGDSNQPQHFGDGTRLSIL.

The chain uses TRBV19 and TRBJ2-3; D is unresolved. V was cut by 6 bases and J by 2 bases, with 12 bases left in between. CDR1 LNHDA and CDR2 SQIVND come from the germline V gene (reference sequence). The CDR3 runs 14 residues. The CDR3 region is CASSPQALTDTQYF. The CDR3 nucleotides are TGTGCCAGTAGCCCTCAGGCCCTCACAGATACGCAGTATTTT.